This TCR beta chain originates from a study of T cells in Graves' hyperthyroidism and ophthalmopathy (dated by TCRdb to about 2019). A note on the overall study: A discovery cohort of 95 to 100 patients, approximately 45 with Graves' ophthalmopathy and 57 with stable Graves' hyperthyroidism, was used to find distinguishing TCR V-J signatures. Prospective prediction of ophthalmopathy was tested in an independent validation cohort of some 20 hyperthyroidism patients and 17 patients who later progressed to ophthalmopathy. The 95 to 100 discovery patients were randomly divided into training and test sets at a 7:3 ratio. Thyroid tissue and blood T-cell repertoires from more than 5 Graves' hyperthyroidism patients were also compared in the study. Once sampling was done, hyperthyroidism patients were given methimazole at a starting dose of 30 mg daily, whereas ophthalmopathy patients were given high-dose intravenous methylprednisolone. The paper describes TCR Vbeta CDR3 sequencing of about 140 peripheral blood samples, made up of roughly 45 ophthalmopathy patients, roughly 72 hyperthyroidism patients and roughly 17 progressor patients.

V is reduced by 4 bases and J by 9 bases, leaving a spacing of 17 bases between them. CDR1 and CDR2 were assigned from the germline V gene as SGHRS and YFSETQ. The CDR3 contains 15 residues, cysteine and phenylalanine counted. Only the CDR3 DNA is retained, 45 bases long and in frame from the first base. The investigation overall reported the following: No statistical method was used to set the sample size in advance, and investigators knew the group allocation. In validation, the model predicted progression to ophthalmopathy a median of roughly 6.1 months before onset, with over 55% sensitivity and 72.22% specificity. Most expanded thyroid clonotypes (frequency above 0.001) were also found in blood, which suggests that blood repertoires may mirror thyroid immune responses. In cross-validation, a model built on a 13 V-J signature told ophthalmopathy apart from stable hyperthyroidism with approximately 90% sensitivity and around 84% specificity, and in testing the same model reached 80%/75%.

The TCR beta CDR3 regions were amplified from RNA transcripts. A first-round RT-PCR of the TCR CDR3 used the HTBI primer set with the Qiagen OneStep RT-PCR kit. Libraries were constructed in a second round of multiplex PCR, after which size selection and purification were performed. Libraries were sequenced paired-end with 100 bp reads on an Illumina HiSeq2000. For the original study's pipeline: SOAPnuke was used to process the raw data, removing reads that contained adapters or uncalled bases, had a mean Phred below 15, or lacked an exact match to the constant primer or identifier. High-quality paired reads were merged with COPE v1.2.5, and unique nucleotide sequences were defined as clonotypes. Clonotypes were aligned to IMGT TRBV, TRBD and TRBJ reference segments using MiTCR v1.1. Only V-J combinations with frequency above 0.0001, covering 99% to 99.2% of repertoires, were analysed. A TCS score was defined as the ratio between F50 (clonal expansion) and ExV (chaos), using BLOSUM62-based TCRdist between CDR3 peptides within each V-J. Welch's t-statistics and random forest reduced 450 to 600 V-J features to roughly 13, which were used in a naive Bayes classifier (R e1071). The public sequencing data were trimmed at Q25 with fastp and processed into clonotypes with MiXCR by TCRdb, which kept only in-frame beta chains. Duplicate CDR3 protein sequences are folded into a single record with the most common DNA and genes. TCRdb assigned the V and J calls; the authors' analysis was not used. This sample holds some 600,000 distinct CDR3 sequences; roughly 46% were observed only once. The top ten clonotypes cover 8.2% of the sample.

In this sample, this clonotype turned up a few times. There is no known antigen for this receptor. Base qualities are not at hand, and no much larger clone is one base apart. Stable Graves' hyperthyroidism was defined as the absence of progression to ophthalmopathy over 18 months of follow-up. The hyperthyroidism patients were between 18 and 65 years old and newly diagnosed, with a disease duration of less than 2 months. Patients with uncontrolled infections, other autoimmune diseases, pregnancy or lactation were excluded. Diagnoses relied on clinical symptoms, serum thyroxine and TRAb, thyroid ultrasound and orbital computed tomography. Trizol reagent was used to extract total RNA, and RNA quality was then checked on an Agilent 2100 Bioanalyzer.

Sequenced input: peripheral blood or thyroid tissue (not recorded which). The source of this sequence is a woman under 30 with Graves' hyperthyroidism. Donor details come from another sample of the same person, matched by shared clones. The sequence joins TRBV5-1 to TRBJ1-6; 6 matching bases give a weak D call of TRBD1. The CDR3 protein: CASSRDPGQTSPLHF. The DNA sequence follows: TGCGCCAGCAGCAGGGACCCGGGACAAACTTCACCCCTCCACTTT. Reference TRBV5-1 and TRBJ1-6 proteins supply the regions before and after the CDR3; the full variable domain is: KAGVTQTPRYLIKTRGQQVTLSCSPISGHRSVSWYQQTPGQGLQFLFEYFSETQRNKGNFPGRFSGRQFSNSRSEMNVSTLELGDSALYLCASSRDPGQTSPLHFGNGTRLTVT.